The next 4 T cell receptor beta chains were all read from a single sample in a study of T cell repertoires in cytomegalovirus infection. One entry per CDR3 protein, called by TCRdb with MiXCR from the reads. This sample has more than 85,000 distinct CDR3 sequences, with approximately 28% found just once. The antigens of these receptors remain unknown. The sequencing used CD8+ T cells from cultured PBMCs, collected from culture after CMV antigen stimulation. Receptor source: a human donor in good health (CMV status not recorded). Some clones in this sample may be carry-over from other donors' samples.

The chain recombines TRBV6-5 with TRBJ1-5; 7 bases match TRBD1. V shed 6 bases, J shed 2 bases, and the junction held 10 bases outside the gene matches. Germline CDR1 reads MNHEY; CDR2 reads SVGAGI. This CDR3 has 16 amino acids. The DNA of the CDR3 is TGTGCCAGCAGGCTCGGTACAGGGGATGGCAATCAGCCCCAGCATTTT. Translation gives CASRLGTGDGNQPQHF.

This clonotype turned up a few times. CDR3 bases: TGTGCCAGCAGTTCGACAGGGGCCTGGGAAAAACTGTTTTTT. The encoded protein is CASSSTGAWEKLFF. The chain joins TRBV6-5 to TRBJ1-4; TRBD1 matches 8 bases. CDR1 and CDR2 (germline): MNHEY, SVGAGI. CDR3 length: 14 residues. V shed 4 bases, J shed 8 bases, and the junction held 6 bases outside the gene matches.

J is TRBJ2-1 and V is TRBV20-1, with 8 bases that match TRBD2. The V and J ends lost 7 bases and 6 bases, in that order; junction bases with no gene match: 8. Germline V gene lookup returns CDR1 DFQATT and CDR2 SNEGSKA (reference sequence). This CDR3 is built from 13 residues. CDR3 DNA: TGCAGTGTCGGTCGCGGGGGGCGCAATGAGCAGTTCTTC. Protein sequence: CSVGRGGRNEQFF.

This sequence joins TRBV6-2 or TRBV6-3 and TRBJ1-2, with D perhaps matching TRBD1 (5 bases). CDR1 MNHEY and CDR2 SVGEGT come from the germline V gene. V lost 2 bases to trimming and J lost 3 bases, with 10 bases between them. The CDR3 spans 14 residues. In nucleotides, the CDR3 is TGTGCCAGCAGTTACCAGGGCCTGGACTATGGCTACACCTTC. It translates to CASSYQGLDYGYTF.